What follows describes a single TCR beta chain. Its antigen specificity is not known. No clone much larger than this one lies a single base away; base qualities are absent. The sample comes from a study of Ad26.COV2.S vaccination and SARS-CoV-2 variants (dated by TCRdb to about 2021). General notes on the study: Vaccine-arm donors were drawn from COV1001, a multicentre, randomized, double-blind, placebo-controlled phase I-IIa trial of Ad26.COV2.S in healthy adults. Ad26.COV2.S was administered intramuscularly at 5 x 10^10 or 1 x 10^11 viral particles, either as a single shot or as two shots given 56 days apart. TCRbeta repertoire sequencing served as the tool for gauging how specific and how broad the SARS-CoV-2-reactive T cell receptors were following Ad26.COV2.S vaccination. Participants in the trial were split at random into five groups of five each, receiving low-dose or high-dose Ad26.COV2.S once or twice, or else placebo on both occasions. A total of around 32 samples were included in the TCR-sequenced set, comprising approximately 20 Ad26.COV2.S vaccine recipients, 5 placebo recipients and 8 SARS-CoV-2 convalescent individuals. Blinding of investigators to trial group allocation was maintained during experiments and outcome assessment. Overall results and qualifications from the work: Vaccine and placebo recipients had comparable non-spike TCR breadth, which fits with the vaccine containing only spike. According to the authors, total T cell responses may have been underestimated by the TCR breadth and depth analyses. The study was not powered to compare responses between vaccine doses or regimens. Spike-specific TCR breadth was higher in Ad26.COV2.S recipients than in placebo recipients (P = 0.0014). After vaccination, spike-specific CD8+ and CD4+ T cell responses were reported to show substantial breadth.

The treatment or condition label for this specimen denotes: over 15 received Ad26.COV2.S at low or high dose, single or two shots; several received placebo; per-sample allocation not given. For vaccine and placebo recipients, the sequenced repertoires came from samples collected on day 63 after the first injection. Cohort 1b enrolled 20 to 30 adults aged 18-55 years at a single site in Boston, USA, between 29 July and 7 August 2020. Ad26.COV2.S was a replication-incompetent adenovirus type 26 vector that expressed a prefusion-stabilized SARS-CoV-2 spike protein derived from the original Wuhan strain. Clipping removes 5 bases from V and 7 bases from J, with 4 as the unmatched junction base count. From the germline V gene, CDR1 is MNHEY and CDR2 is SVGAGI. From the cysteine up to the phenylalanine, the CDR3 has a length of 13 residues. The DNA shown is the 39-base CDR3, in frame from base 1. TCRbeta CDR3 regions were sequenced with the immunoSEQ Assay. After extraction, genomic DNA underwent amplification by bias-controlled multiplex PCR, followed by high-throughput sequencing. Per the authors' processing: To quantify the absolute abundance of each unique TCRbeta CDR3 region, sequences were collapsed and filtered. Usable DNA was measured by amplifying reference genes present in all nucleated cells, and TCRbeta template counts were normalized to that usable DNA to estimate T cell fraction. Repertoire TCRs were annotated as SARS-CoV-2-specific when V gene, CDR3 amino acid sequence and J gene were exactly matched to a known reactive TCR set. The reference SARS-CoV-2 TCR set was derived from MIRA and filtered for enrichment in COVID-19-positive ImmuneCODE repertoires, a step that removed public or cross-reactive TCRs. Using the MIRA antigens, annotated TCRs were further analysed by specific ORF or by position within an ORF. Depth was the summed frequency of annotated unique rearrangements, while breadth was defined as annotated unique rearrangements over total unique productive rearrangements. Group comparisons of TCR breadth used two-sided Wilcoxon rank-sum tests. This immuneACCESS table, as held by TCRdb, lists in-frame sequences with V and J called but not all clones. Of the missing ones, under half trace to an unresolved V gene in checked studies; the others have no known cause. Clone size and the V and J calls come from that table; the DNA yielded D and trimming. The sample table lists about 460,000 clones, 89% of them with a count of one. Clones ranked in the top ten supply roughly 1.7% of the sample.

The receptor's source is a person aged 18-65 years who received the Ad26.COV2.S COVID-19 vaccine or a placebo. This material consisted of peripheral blood, taken in a trial of Ad26.COV2.S vaccine versus placebo. This receptor chain uses TRBV6-5 and TRBJ1-5, and 8 junctional nucleotides match TRBD1. The CDR3 sequence is CASSQGARQPQHF. The nucleotide sequence is given as TGTGCCAGCAGTCAGGGGGCGAGGCAGCCCCAGCATTTT.